This passage covers 4 T cell receptor beta chains from one sample sequenced in a study of shared clonotypes between healthy human individuals. Sequenced by immunoSEQ multiplex PCR; TCRdb stores in-frame clones only, minus some. The sample consists of 1.6 million or so clones, around 95% of them appearing once. Sequenced sample: naive CD4+ T cells sorted from blood. Subset defined: CD45RA+ positively selected. These receptors originate from a man under 40 in good health.

The V and J genes are TRBV28 and TRBJ2-7; 11 nucleotides match TRBD1. This CDR3 is built from 15 residues. The trim removed 6 bases at V and 3 bases at J, leaving 7 bases unmatched. Germline-derived CDR1 and CDR2 are MDHEN and SYDVKM. The CDR3 loop reads CASSKPGQGVYEQYF. The CDR3 region has the DNA TGTGCCAGCAGCAAACCGGGACAGGGGGTCTACGAGCAGTACTTC.

The chain joins TRBV15 to TRBJ2-6; D remains ambiguous. Per germline, CDR1 LNHNV and CDR2 YYDKDF (reference sequence). The CDR3 contains 14 residues. V was cut by 8 bases and J by 0 bases, with 8 bases left in between. Here the CDR3 DNA reads TGTGCCACCCACAATCACTCTGGGGCCAACGTCCTGACTTTC. The encoded protein is CATHNHSGANVLTF.

In its sample, this clone was seen once. This sequence joins TRBV5-1 and TRBJ2-7, with unresolved D. The CDR3 has 13 amino acids. Germline V gene lookup returns CDR1 SGHRS and CDR2 YFSETQ. Deletions cut 0 bases from V and 5 bases from J, with 9 bases between. The CDR3 DNA reads TGCGCCAGCAGCTTGGTAGGGTTGAACGAGCAGTACTTC. It is translated as CASSLVGLNEQYF.

This chain links TRBV5-1 with TRBJ2-1, with TRBD2 matching 12 bases. V gave up 7 bases and J gave up 9 bases; unmatched junction bases: 17. In germline, CDR1 is SGHRS, CDR2 YFSETQ. The CDR3 runs to 17 residues. The CDR3 nucleotides read TGCGCCAGCGGCCAAGGGCTAGCGGGAGGGGGGTTGAGTGAGCAGTTCTTC. This sequence encodes CASGQGLAGGGLSEQFF.